The clone carrying this TCR beta chain was seen only a few times. The sample is drawn from a study of blood T cell repertoires in COVID-19. Study at large: The origin of the acute and convalescent COVID-19 samples was the United States, Italy and Spain. The cDNA or gDNA used as material had been derived from T cells, B-cell-depleted T cells, or PBMCs.

The CDR3 is 13 amino acids. Germline V gene data show CDR1 as SEHNR and CDR2 as FQNEAQ (reference sequence). V shed 7 bases, J shed 6 bases, and the junction held 1 base outside the gene matches. Here immunoSEQ multiplex PCR was the method, and the copy in TCRdb shows in-frame clones only, minus some. The table has hundreds of thousands of clones, about nine tenths seen once. J is TRBJ1-6 and V is TRBV7-9; 9 nucleotides match TRBD1. The sequencing sample was made of peripheral blood. The TCR comes from a woman aged 25 to 45 with active or convalescent COVID-19. This CDR3 is CASTQGANSPLHF. The CDR3 DNA sequence: TGTGCCAGCACACAGGGGGCTAATTCACCCCTCCACTTT.